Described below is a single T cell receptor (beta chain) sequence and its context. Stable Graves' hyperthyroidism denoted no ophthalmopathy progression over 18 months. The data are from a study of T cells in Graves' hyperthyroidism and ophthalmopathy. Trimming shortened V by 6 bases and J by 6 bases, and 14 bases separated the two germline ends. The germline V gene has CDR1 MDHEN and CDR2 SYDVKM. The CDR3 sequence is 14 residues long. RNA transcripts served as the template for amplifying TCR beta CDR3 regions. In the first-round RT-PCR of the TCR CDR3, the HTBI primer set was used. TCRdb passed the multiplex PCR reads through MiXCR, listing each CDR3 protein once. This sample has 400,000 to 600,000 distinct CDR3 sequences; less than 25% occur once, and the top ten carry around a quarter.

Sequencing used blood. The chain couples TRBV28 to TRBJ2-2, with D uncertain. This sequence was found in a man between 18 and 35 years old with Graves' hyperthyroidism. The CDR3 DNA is TGTGCCAGCAGGGTAGCTATATTACCCGGGGAGCTGTTTTTT. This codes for CASRVAILPGELFF. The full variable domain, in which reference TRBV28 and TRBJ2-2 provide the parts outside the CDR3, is DVKVTQSSRYLVKRTGEKVFLECVQDMDHENMFWYRQDPGLGLRLIYFSYDVKMKEKGDIPEGYSVSREKKERFSLILESASTNQTSMYLCASRVAILPGELFFGEGSRLTVL.